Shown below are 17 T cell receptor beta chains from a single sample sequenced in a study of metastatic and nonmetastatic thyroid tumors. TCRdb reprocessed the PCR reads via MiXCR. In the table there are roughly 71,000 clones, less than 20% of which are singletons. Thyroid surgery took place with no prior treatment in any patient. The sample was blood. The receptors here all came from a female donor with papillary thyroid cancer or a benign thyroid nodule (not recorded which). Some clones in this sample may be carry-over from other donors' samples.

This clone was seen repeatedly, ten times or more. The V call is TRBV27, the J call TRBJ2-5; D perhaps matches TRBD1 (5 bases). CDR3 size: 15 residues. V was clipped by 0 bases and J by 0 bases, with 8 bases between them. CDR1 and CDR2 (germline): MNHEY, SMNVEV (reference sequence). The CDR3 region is CASSLSKGDQETQYF. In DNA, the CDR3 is TGTGCCAGCAGTTTATCCAAAGGGGACCAAGAGACCCAGTACTTC.

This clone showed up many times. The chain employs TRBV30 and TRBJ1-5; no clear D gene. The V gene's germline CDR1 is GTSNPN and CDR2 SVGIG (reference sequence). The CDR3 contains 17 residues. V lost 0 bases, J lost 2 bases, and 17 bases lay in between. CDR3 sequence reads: CAWSVAAGRKGNQPQHF. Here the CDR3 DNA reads TGTGCCTGGAGTGTAGCCGCGGGTCGCAAGGGCAATCAGCCCCAGCATTTT.

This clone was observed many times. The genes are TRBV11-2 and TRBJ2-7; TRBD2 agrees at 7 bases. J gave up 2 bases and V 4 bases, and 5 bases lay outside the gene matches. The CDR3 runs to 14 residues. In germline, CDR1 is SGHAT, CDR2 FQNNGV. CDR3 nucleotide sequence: TGTGCCAGCAGCTACCCCGCGGGGGCCTACGAGCAGTACTTC. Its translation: CASSYPAGAYEQYF.

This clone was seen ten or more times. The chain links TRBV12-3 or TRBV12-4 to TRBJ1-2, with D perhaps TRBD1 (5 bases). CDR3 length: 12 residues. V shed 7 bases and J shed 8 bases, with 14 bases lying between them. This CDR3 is CASTRGGSGYTF. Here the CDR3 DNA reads TGTGCCAGCACTCGGGGGGGGTCAGGCTACACCTTC.

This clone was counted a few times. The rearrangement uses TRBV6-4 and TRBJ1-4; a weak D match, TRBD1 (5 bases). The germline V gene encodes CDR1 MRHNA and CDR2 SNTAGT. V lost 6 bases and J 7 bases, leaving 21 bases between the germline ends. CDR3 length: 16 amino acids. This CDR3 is CASSAMGDLVGEKLFF. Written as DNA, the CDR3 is TGTGCCAGCAGCGCCATGGGGGACCTTGTAGGTGAAAAACTGTTTTTT.

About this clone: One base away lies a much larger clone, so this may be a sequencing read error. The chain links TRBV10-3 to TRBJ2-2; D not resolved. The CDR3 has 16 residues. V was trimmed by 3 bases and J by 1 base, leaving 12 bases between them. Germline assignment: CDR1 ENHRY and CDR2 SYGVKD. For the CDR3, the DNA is TGTGCCATCAGTGATGGGTGTCAGCTGAACACCGGGGAGCTGTTTTTT. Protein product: CAISDGCQLNTGELFF.

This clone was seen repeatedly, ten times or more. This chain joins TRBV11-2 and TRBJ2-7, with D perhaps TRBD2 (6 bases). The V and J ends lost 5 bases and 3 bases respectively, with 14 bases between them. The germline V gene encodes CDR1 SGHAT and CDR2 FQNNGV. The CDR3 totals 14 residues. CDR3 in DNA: TGTGCCAGCAGCCTGGGACTTGCGGACTACGAGCAGTACTTC. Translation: CASSLGLADYEQYF.

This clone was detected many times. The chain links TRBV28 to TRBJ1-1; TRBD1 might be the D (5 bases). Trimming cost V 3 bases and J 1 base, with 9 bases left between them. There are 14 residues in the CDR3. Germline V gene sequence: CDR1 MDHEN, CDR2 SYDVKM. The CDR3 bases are TGTGCCAGCAGTTTTGGGGGTGCGAACACTGAAGCTTTCTTT. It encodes CASSFGGANTEAFF.

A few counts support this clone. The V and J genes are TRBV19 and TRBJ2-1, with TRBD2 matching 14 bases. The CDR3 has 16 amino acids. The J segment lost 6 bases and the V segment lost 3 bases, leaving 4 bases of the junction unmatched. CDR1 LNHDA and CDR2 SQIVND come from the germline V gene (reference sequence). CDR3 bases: TGTGCCAGTAGTATCGCGACTAGCGGGGGGGCCAATGAGCAGTTCTTC. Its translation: CASSIATSGGANEQFF.

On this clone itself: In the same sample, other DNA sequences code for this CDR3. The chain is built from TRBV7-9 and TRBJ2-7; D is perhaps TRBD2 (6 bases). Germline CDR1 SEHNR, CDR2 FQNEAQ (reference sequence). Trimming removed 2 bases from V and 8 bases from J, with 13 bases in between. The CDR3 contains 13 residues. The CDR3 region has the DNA TGTGCCAGCAGCTTATGGGGCGGGAACAAGCAGTACTTC. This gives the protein CASSLWGGNKQYF.

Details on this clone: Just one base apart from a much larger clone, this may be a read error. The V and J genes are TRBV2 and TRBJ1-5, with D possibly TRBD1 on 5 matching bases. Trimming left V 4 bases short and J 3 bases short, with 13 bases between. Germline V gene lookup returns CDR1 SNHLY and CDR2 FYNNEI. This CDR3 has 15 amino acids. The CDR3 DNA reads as TGTGCCAGCAGTGCTCTACAGGACAACAATCAGCCCCAGCATTTT. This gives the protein CASSALQDNNQPQHF. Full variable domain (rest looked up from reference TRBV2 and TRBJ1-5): EPEVTQTPSHQVTQMGQEVILRCVPISNHLYFYWYRQILGQKVEFLVSFYNNEISEKSEIFDDQFSVERPDGSNFTLKIRSTKLEDSAMYFCASSALQDNNQPQHFGDGTRLSIL.

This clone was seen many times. The CDR3 DNA follows: TGTGCCAGCAGCCCAGGGGTGACCGGCACAGATACGCAGTATTTT. It codes for CASSPGVTGTDTQYF. V and J are TRBV7-3 and TRBJ2-3, with a tentative D call TRBD1 (6 bases). The germline CDR1 and CDR2 sequences are SGHTA and FQGTGA. V was cut by 5 bases and J by 1 base, with 13 bases left in between. This CDR3 region has 15 residues.

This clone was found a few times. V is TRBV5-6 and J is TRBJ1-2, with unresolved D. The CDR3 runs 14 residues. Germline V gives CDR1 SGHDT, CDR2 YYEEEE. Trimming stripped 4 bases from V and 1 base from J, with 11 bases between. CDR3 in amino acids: CASSPRRVNYGYTF. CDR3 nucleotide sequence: TGTGCCAGCAGCCCCCGGAGGGTTAACTATGGCTACACCTTC.

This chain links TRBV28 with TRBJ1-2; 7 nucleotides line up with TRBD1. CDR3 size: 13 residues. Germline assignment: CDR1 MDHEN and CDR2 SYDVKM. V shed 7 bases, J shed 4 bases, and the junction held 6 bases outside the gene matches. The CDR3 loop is CASTSGQSYGYTF. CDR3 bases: TGTGCCAGCACCTCGGGACAGTCCTATGGCTACACCTTC.

CDR3 coding DNA: TGTGCCAGCAGTGAATCGGGCGCAAGGCAGCCCCAGCATTTT. Its translation: CASSESGARQPQHF. The chain carries TRBV6-1 and TRBJ1-5; D is unresolved. Germline CDR1 MNHNS, CDR2 SASEGT. The CDR3 is made up of 14 amino acids. V was clipped by 2 bases and J by 7 bases, with 12 bases between them.

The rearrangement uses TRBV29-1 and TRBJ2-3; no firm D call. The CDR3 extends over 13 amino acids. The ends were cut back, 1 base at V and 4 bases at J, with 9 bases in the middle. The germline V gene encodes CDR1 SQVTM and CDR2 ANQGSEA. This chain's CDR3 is CSVEGTVADTQYF. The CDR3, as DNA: TGCAGCGTTGAAGGTACCGTGGCAGATACGCAGTATTTT.

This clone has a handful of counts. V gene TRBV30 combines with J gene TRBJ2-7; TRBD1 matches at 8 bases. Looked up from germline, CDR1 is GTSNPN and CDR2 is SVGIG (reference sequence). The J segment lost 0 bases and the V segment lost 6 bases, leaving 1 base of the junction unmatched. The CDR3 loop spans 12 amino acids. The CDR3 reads CACDRGSYEQYF. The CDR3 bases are TGTGCCTGCGACAGGGGCTCCTACGAGCAGTACTTC. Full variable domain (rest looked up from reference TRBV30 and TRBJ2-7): SQTIHQWPATLVQPVGSPLSLECTVEGTSNPNLYWYRQAAGRGLQLLFYSVGIGQISSEVPQNLSASRPQDRQFILSSKKLLLSDSGFYLCACDRGSYEQYFGPGTRLTVT.